Listed here are 26 T cell receptor beta chains from one sample, sequenced in a study of technical replicates of blood from several donors. The protocol was immunoSEQ multiplex PCR, while the TCRdb copy is restricted to in-frame clones and leaves out a portion. The sample comprises about 88,000 clones, about nine tenths of which are singletons, and 0.2% to 0.3% rests with the top ten. Sequenced sample: T cells isolated from PBMCs. These receptor sequences come from a human donor in good health.

This clone was seen once. The chain links TRBV27 to TRBJ1-5, with 7 bases fitting TRBD1. The germline gives CDR1 MNHEY, CDR2 SMNVEV (reference sequence). Germline trimming cut 6 bases from V and 8 bases from J; bases unmatched to any gene: 13. The length of the CDR3 is 15 residues. The CDR3 nucleotides read TGTGCCAGCAGCCTACGACAGGGTTTACTTGAGCCCCAGCATTTT. Its translation: CASSLRQGLLEPQHF.

This chain links TRBV2 with TRBJ1-2, with TRBD1 matching 8 bases. The CDR3 loop spans 14 amino acids. The junction had 6 bases not matched to a gene; V was cut back by 6 bases and J by 3 bases. CDR1 is SNHLY and CDR2 is FYNNEI in the germline V gene. The DNA for the CDR3 is TGTGCCAGCAGCGAGGACAGGGTAGACTATGGCTACACCTTC. Protein product: CASSEDRVDYGYTF.

This clone appeared a few times. This rearrangement joins TRBV6-5 to TRBJ1-1; a weak D match, TRBD1 (5 bases). The length of the CDR3 is 13 residues. The V gene lost 4 bases and the J gene lost 1 base, with 7 bases spanning the gap. Germline CDR1 MNHEY, CDR2 SVGAGI. CDR3 DNA sequence: TGTGCCAGCAGTTTCCAGGGGAACACTGAAGCTTTCTTT. Translating it yields CASSFQGNTEAFF.

This clone was detected once. This rearrangement joins TRBV11-2 to TRBJ2-7; D perhaps matches TRBD1 (6 bases). Trimming cost V 1 base and J 7 bases, with 8 bases left between them. There are 12 residues in the CDR3. CDR1 and CDR2 (germline): SGHAT, FQNNGV. This CDR3 is CASSLGGTEQYF. The DNA of the CDR3 is TGTGCCAGCAGCTTAGGGGGGACAGAGCAGTACTTC.

The V gene is TRBV6-1, the J gene TRBJ2-2, with TRBD2 matching 9 bases. Trimming at V came to 7 bases and at J to 3 bases, leaving 6 bases not matched to a gene. Germline values: CDR1 MNHNS, CDR2 SASEGT. The CDR3 has 15 amino acids. The CDR3 DNA reads as TGTGCCAGCACTTGGTTAGCGGGAGACACCGGGGAGCTGTTTTTT. Translated, it gives CASTWLAGDTGELFF.

The chain links TRBV18 to TRBJ1-2; D uncertain. The V end was cut by 2 bases, the J end by 6 bases, with 7 bases between. Germline V gene data show CDR1 as KGHSH and CDR2 as LQKENI. This CDR3 has 12 residues. CDR3 loop: CASSPGSHGYTF. The CDR3, as DNA: TGTGCCAGCTCACCAGGCAGTCATGGCTACACCTTC.

The J gene is TRBJ2-2, the V gene TRBV28, with 7 bases fitting TRBD2. With V trimmed by 2 bases and J by 4 bases, 13 bases remained unmatched. The CDR3 contains 18 residues. Per germline, CDR1 MDHEN and CDR2 SYDVKM. This chain's CDR3 is CASSLDISGRPITGELFF. DNA of the CDR3: TGTGCCAGCAGTTTAGACATTAGCGGGCGTCCGATCACCGGGGAGCTGTTTTTT.

The chain combines TRBV18 with TRBJ2-3, with 7 bases fitting TRBD1. V lost 1 base and J lost 0; bases outside the gene matches: 4. Germline assignment: CDR1 KGHSH and CDR2 LQKENI. The CDR3 runs to 16 residues. Here the CDR3 reads CASSPRAGGSTDTQYF. CDR3 sequence (DNA): TGTGCCAGCTCACCACGGGCAGGGGGAAGCACAGATACGCAGTATTTT.

The chain recombines TRBV6-4 with TRBJ2-5, with 9 positions matching TRBD2. The CDR3 is made up of 14 amino acids. Trimming at V came to 2 bases and at J to 4 bases, leaving 2 bases not matched to a gene. Looked up from germline, CDR1 is MRHNA and CDR2 is SNTAGT. The CDR3 here is CASSDAGGPETQYF. The CDR3 DNA follows: TGTGCCAGCAGTGACGCGGGAGGGCCAGAGACCCAGTACTTC.

This clone was seen a single time. V and J are TRBV4-1 and TRBJ1-2; no reliable D call. CDR3 length: 16 amino acids. From germline, CDR1 is MGHRA and CDR2 YSYEKL. Trimming removed 2 bases from V and 2 bases from J, with 15 bases in between. As DNA, the CDR3 is TGCGCCAGCAGCCAACTTAACTCAAAAGAGAACTATGGCTACACCTTC. Translating it yields CASSQLNSKENYGYTF.

This sequence joins TRBV11-3 and TRBJ2-1; 8 bases map to TRBD2. Germline lookup yields CDR1 SGHNT and CDR2 YENEEA. J gave up 8 bases and V 4 bases, and 16 bases lay outside the gene matches. The CDR3 totals 17 residues. CDR3 in amino acids: CASSSRTSRESGDEQFF. The DNA of the CDR3 is TGTGCCAGCAGCTCTCGGACTAGCCGGGAATCGGGCGATGAGCAGTTCTTC.

The chain employs TRBV2 and TRBJ2-7, with no clear D. The CDR3 has 13 residues. Germline loops: CDR1 SNHLY, CDR2 FYNNEI. V lost 8 bases to trimming and J lost 5 bases, with 16 bases between them. As DNA, the CDR3 is TGTGCCAGCTATTCCGGAGCCCGGGACGAGCAGTACTTC. It is translated as CASYSGARDEQYF.

This chain connects TRBV6-5 to TRBJ1-2; D gene unclear. V was pared by 8 bases and J by 7 bases, with 14 bases between. Looked up from germline, CDR1 is MNHEY and CDR2 is SVGAGI. The CDR3 has 12 residues. The CDR3 reads CASRFPGSGYTF. CDR3 sequence (DNA): TGTGCCAGCCGATTCCCGGGGAGTGGCTACACCTTC.

The rearrangement joins TRBV5-5 to TRBJ2-7, with 7 nucleotides matching TRBD2. Germline CDR1 SGHKS, CDR2 YYEKEE (reference sequence). The CDR3 is 14 residues long. Trimming cost V 3 bases and J 4 bases; bases outside gene matches: 7. The CDR3 is CASSWGGMGYEQYF. The CDR3, as DNA: TGTGCCAGCAGCTGGGGGGGGATGGGGTACGAGCAGTACTTC.

The chain joins TRBV30 to TRBJ1-1; a possible D gene is TRBD1 (5 bases). V lost 4 bases and J 14 bases, leaving 14 bases between the germline ends. Germline values: CDR1 GTSNPN, CDR2 SVGIG (reference sequence). The CDR3 sequence is 10 residues long. This chain's CDR3 is CAWIFGGGFF. The CDR3 DNA follows: TGTGCCTGGATATTCGGGGGGGGATTCTTT. Complete variable domain (other parts from reference TRBV30 and TRBJ1-1): SQTIHQWPATLVQPVGSPLSLECTVEGTSNPNLYWYRQAAGRGLQLLFYSVGIGQISSEVPQNLSASRPQDRQFILSSKKLLLSDSGFYLCAWIFGGGFFGQGTRLTVV.

J is TRBJ1-1 and V is TRBV11-2; possible D gene TRBD1, 5 bases. CDR1 is SGHAT and CDR2 is FQNNGV in the germline V gene. This CDR3 contains 11 residues. V was pared by 1 base and J by 8 bases, with 5 bases between. CDR3 nucleotide sequence: TGTGCCAGCAGCTTAGGGACAGAAGCTTTCTTT. Translating it yields CASSLGTEAFF.

The chain joins TRBV30 to TRBJ1-1, with 8 bases lining up with TRBD1. The junction had 2 bases not matched to a gene; V was cut back by 1 base and J by 1 base. CDR1 and CDR2 from the germline V gene are GTSNPN and SVGIG (reference sequence). The CDR3 covers 14 residues. The chain's CDR3 is CAWSEDRENTEAFF. The CDR3 DNA reads as TGTGCCTGGAGTGAGGACAGGGAGAACACTGAAGCTTTCTTT.

The rearrangement uses TRBV2 and TRBJ2-1, with D hard to call. This CDR3 contains 15 residues. Germline CDR1 and CDR2: SNHLY and FYNNEI. Trimming removed 5 bases at V and 6 bases at J, with 17 bases between. Here the CDR3 reads CASSTGSRRGNEQFF. In DNA, the CDR3 is TGTGCCAGCAGTACCGGGTCGCGACGTGGCAATGAGCAGTTCTTC.

The V call is TRBV9, the J call TRBJ1-4, with 9 bases identical to TRBD1. The trim removed 0 bases at V and 2 bases at J, leaving 11 bases unmatched. CDR3 length: 19 amino acids. Germline CDR1 is SGDLS and CDR2 is YYNGEE. CDR3 nucleotide sequence: TGTGCCAGCAGCGTAGCTGGGGGGACAGGGAAGAGGACTAATGAAAAACTGTTTTTT. Its translation: CASSVAGGTGKRTNEKLFF.

J is TRBJ2-3 and V is TRBV11-2, with D tentatively TRBD2 (5 bases). Germline CDR1 SGHAT, CDR2 FQNNGV. V gave up 7 bases and J gave up 6 bases, with 11 bases separating them. The CDR3 consists of 12 residues. The CDR3 is CASKKWEDTQYF. CDR3 DNA: TGTGCCAGCAAGAAATGGGAGGATACGCAGTATTTT.

The genes are TRBV5-1 and TRBJ2-7; 13 bases are a match to TRBD2. CDR1 and CDR2 (germline): SGHRS, YFSETQ. V shed 4 bases, J shed 7 bases, and the junction held 8 bases outside the gene matches. The CDR3 is 15 amino acids. As DNA, the CDR3 is TGCGCCAGCAGCACGACTAGCGGGAGGTTGGGAGAGCAGTACTTC. Translating gives CASSTTSGRLGEQYF.

The chain couples TRBV5-1 to TRBJ1-2; no firm D call. The CDR3 is made up of 15 amino acids. V was trimmed by 0 bases and J by 4 bases, leaving 13 bases between them. The germline CDR1 and CDR2 sequences are SGHRS and YFSETQ. The chain's CDR3 is CASSLVGGMGYGYTF. The CDR3 region has the DNA TGCGCCAGCAGCTTGGTTGGCGGGATGGGCTATGGCTACACCTTC.

The chain couples TRBV30 to TRBJ2-5; a possible D gene is TRBD2 (5 bases). The CDR3 runs 13 residues. Germline values: CDR1 GTSNPN, CDR2 SVGIG (reference sequence). Trimming took 3 bases from V and 1 from J, leaving 9 bases between them. The CDR3 DNA reads as TGTGCCTGGAGCGGCGGGCTCCAAGAGACCCAGTACTTC. It specifies CAWSGGLQETQYF.

The V call is TRBV7-9, the J call TRBJ1-2; D is uncertain. Trimming took 4 bases from V and 7 from J, leaving 16 bases between them. Germline loops: CDR1 SEHNR, CDR2 FQNEAQ (reference sequence). This CDR3 comprises 14 residues. CDR3 sequence: CASSSQEGIGGYTF. CDR3 nucleotides: TGTGCCAGCAGCTCGCAAGAGGGTATCGGTGGCTACACCTTC.

J is TRBJ2-2 and V is TRBV9; 12 bases are a match to TRBD1. The CDR3 loop spans 17 amino acids. Germline CDR1 SGDLS, CDR2 YYNGEE. With 2 bases clipped from V and 6 bases from J, the junction kept 8 bases outside the gene matches. CDR3 residues: CASSVDPGQGAAGELFF. The CDR3 nucleotides are TGTGCCAGCAGCGTGGACCCGGGACAGGGGGCCGCCGGGGAGCTGTTTTTT.

This clone came up once. Compared with germline, one end of the junction differs, possibly owing to a read error. The J gene is TRBJ2-3, the V gene TRBV5-4; 13 positions agree with TRBD2. Per germline, CDR1 SGHNT and CDR2 YYREEE (reference sequence). CDR3 length equals 15 residues. CDR3 residues: CAGRTSGGGTDTQYF. The CDR3 nucleotides are TGTGCCGGCAGGACTAGCGGGGGCGGGACAGATACGCAGTATTTT.